By frequency, the clone carrying this TCR beta chain registers medium-sized. Triplicate roughly 270,000-cell sorts were made of each CD8+ T cell subset. This CDR3 is built from 11 residues. This entry belongs to a study of CXCR3-negative and CXCR3-positive naive CD8 T cells. Via 5' RACE with UMI labels, TRB cDNA libraries were prepared. Each CDR3 protein gets one entry in TCRdb, which reprocessed the 5' RACE reads and gives no DNA. This listing includes roughly 24,000 distinct CDR3 sequences. Sequences were obtained from memory CD8+ T cells from blood. This sequence originates from a human donor in good health. Some clones in this sample may be carry-over from other donors' samples. The V gene is TRBV21-1, the J gene TRBJ2-1; TCRdb's assignment of TRBD1 cannot be checked, as there is no DNA. TRBV21-1 counts as a pseudogene. CDR3 protein: CASSPGTEKFF.